This TCR beta chain was profiled in a study of T cells after posttransplantation cyclophosphamide. Generated by immunoSEQ multiplex PCR, the TCRdb table keeps only in-frame clones and is missing some. Altogether 35,000 to 40,000 clones were found in the sample, and no singletons occur. Ten or more counts support this clone. The CDR3 loop spans 15 amino acids. V lost 3 bases to trimming and J lost 4 bases; unmatched junction nucleotides: 8. Germline V gene lookup returns CDR1 ENHRY and CDR2 SYGVKD. The source material was PBMCs. The V call is TRBV10-3, the J call TRBJ1-1; 7 nucleotides align to TRBD1. The TCR originated in a young man in good health and a related stem cell transplant donor. This CDR3 is CAISDPGQVPTEAFF. For the CDR3, the DNA is TGTGCCATCAGTGACCCCGGACAGGTTCCCACTGAAGCTTTCTTT.